A selection of T cell receptor beta chains follows, all from one sample in a study of T cells in Graves' hyperthyroidism and ophthalmopathy. TCRdb re-analysed the multiplex PCR reads in MiXCR, keeping a single row per CDR3 protein. The sample lists 600,000 to 900,000 distinct CDR3 sequences, 16% occurring once. The sample consisted of blood. Every receptor here comes from a young man with Graves' hyperthyroidism. The CDR3 runs from the conserved cysteine through the conserved F or W. A D gene is named only where the DNA matches it firmly. A clone size is listed for some rows: how often the clone was seen (once, few, many), or a class if it is expanded.

clone_size d_call j_call v_call cdr3_aa cdr3_nt
many . TRBJ2-7 TRBV9 CASSVAGSNSDEQYF TGTGCCAGCAGCGTTGCCGGGAGTAACAGCGACGAGCAGTACTTC
few . TRBJ2-7 TRBV20-1 CSARVLDGYEQYF TGCAGTGCTAGGGTGTTGGACGGCTACGAGCAGTACTTC
many TRBD2 TRBJ2-5 TRBV6-6 CASSYTHMPGLAGFQETQYF TGTGCCAGCAGTTACACTCACATGCCGGGACTAGCGGGTTTCCAAGAGACCCAGTACTTC
. TRBD2 TRBJ2-1 TRBV7-9 CASSGIAGAQNEQFF TGTGCCAGCAGCGGAATAGCGGGGGCTCAAAATGAGCAGTTCTTC
few . TRBJ2-3 TRBV15 CATSQGVVTDTQYF TGTGCCACCAGCCAAGGGGTGGTTACAGATACGCAGTATTTT
. TRBD1 TRBJ2-2 TRBV3-1 CASSQAPGQGALDGELFF TGTGCCAGCAGCCAAGCCCCGGGACAGGGGGCGTTGGACGGGGAGCTGTTTTTT
. . TRBJ2-5 TRBV20-1 CSARDLGTETQYF TGCAGTGCTAGAGATCTAGGGACTGAGACCCAGTACTTC
few . TRBJ1-2 TRBV28 CASSLGGERTSPRRYGYTF TGTGCCAGCAGTTTAGGAGGGGAGAGGACTTCACCCCGTCGCTATGGCTACACCTTC
. . TRBJ2-1 TRBV7-9 CASSPPHGQQMGSYEQFF TGTGCCAGCAGCCCGCCCCATGGCCAACAGATGGGGTCCTACGAGCAGTTCTTC
many . TRBJ2-1 TRBV7-2 CASSFRTTDNEQFF TGTGCCAGCAGCTTCCGTACAACCGACAATGAGCAGTTCTTC
many . TRBJ2-7 TRBV7-2 CASTRTRGPYEQYF TGTGCCAGCACCAGGACACGGGGCCCCTACGAGCAGTACTTC
many . TRBJ2-5 TRBV18 CASSASGDRETQYF TGTGCCAGCTCAGCCTCAGGGGATCGAGAGACCCAGTACTTC
many . TRBJ1-1 TRBV10-3 CAISESGGRTEAFF TGTGCCATCAGTGAGTCTGGGGGGCGTACTGAAGCTTTCTTT
few . TRBJ1-4 TRBV28 CASSSAPPANEKLFF TGTGCCAGCAGCTCCGCCCCGCCAGCTAATGAAAAACTGTTTTTT
. . TRBJ1-2 TRBV19 CASSIGYRRGYTF TGTGCCAGTAGTATAGGATACAGGCGTGGCTACACCTTC
few . TRBJ1-1 TRBV2 CASSEGVYEAFF TGTGCCAGCAGTGAGGGGGTCTATGAAGCTTTCTTT
few . TRBJ1-6 TRBV25-1 CASSESRSSDSPLHF TGTGCCAGCAGTGAATCTCGAAGTTCGGATTCACCCCTCCACTTT
few . TRBJ2-2 TRBV7-9 CASSPQGRANTGELFF TGTGCCAGCAGCCCCCAGGGGAGGGCGAACACCGGGGAGCTGTTTTTT
many . TRBJ2-4 TRBV30 CAWSAQGNIQYF TGTGCCTGGAGTGCGCAGGGGAACATTCAGTACTTC
many . TRBJ2-3 TRBV20-1 CSHRRRGVWGLTDTQYF TGCAGCCACCGCCGGCGGGGAGTCTGGGGGCTCACAGATACGCAGTATTTT
many . TRBJ2-3 TRBV30 CAWSVHGSADTQYF TGTGCCTGGAGTGTACACGGGAGCGCAGATACGCAGTATTTT
many . TRBJ1-2 TRBV27 CASRRANYGYTF TGTGCCAGCAGAAGAGCTAACTATGGCTACACCTTC
many . TRBJ1-1 TRBV6-5 CASSYSINSEAFF TGTGCCAGCAGTTACTCGATAAACAGTGAAGCTTTCTTT
. TRBD2 TRBJ2-5 TRBV11-1 CASSMTSGTQETQYF TGTGCCAGCAGCATGACTAGCGGGACCCAAGAGACCCAGTACTTC
few . TRBJ1-1 TRBV10-3 CAINPGRANTEAFF TGTGCCATTAATCCGGGGCGAGCGAACACTGAAGCTTTCTTT
. TRBD2 TRBJ2-1 TRBV29-1 CSGAAAGRGGSYNEQFF TGCAGCGGTGCCGCCGCGGGGCGGGGGGGGTCCTACAATGAGCAGTTCTTC
few TRBD2 TRBJ2-1 TRBV29-1 CSVGSVAGGNEQFF TGCAGCGTTGGGTCGGTAGCGGGAGGCAATGAGCAGTTCTTC
many . TRBJ1-1 TRBV18 CASSTAGLDTEAFF TGTGCCAGCTCAACGGCGGGTCTAGACACTGAAGCTTTCTTT
few . TRBJ2-3 TRBV12-3/TRBV12-4 CASSWTSSTDTQYF TGTGCCAGCAGTTGGACCTCTAGCACAGATACGCAGTATTTT
. . TRBJ2-4 TRBV10-3 CAIRAVGPKNIQYF TGTGCCATCAGGGCAGTCGGGCCCAAAAACATTCAGTACTTC
. TRBD2 TRBJ2-7 TRBV11-3 CASSVLAGGHLEQYF TGTGCCAGCAGCGTACTAGCGGGAGGGCATCTCGAGCAGTACTTC
many . TRBJ2-7 TRBV2 CASRRTSSYEQYF TGTGCCAGCCGAAGGACAAGCTCCTACGAGCAGTACTTC
. . TRBJ2-5 TRBV11-3 CASSLKHGGETQYF TGTGCCAGCAGCCTAAAGCACGGAGGGGAGACCCAGTACTTC
few . TRBJ2-7 TRBV12-3/TRBV12-4 CASSLFRSYEQYF TGTGCCAGCAGCCTCTTTAGGTCCTACGAGCAGTACTTC
. TRBD2 TRBJ2-7 TRBV7-9 CASSLASGLAAYEQYF TGTGCCAGCAGCTTAGCGAGTGGGCTAGCGGCCTACGAGCAGTACTTC
. TRBD1 TRBJ2-1 TRBV2 CASTADRSSYNEQFF TGTGCCAGCACCGCGGACAGGAGCTCCTACAATGAGCAGTTCTTC
many . TRBJ2-3 TRBV12-3/TRBV12-4 CASSLSGYTDTQYF TGTGCCAGCAGTCTTAGCGGATACACAGATACGCAGTATTTT
few TRBD1 TRBJ2-5 TRBV5-6 CASSRGQVRETQYF TGTGCCAGCAGTAGAGGACAGGTTCGGGAGACCCAGTACTTC
. . TRBJ1-6 TRBV7-2 CASSWDLGGAPLRDSPLHF TGTGCCAGCAGTTGGGATTTAGGGGGGGCCCCGCTTCGAGATTCACCCCTCCACTTT
many . TRBJ2-2 TRBV6-1 CASSALRGELFF TGTGCCAGCAGTGCACTGCGCGGGGAGCTGTTTTTT
few . TRBJ2-4 TRBV30 CAWSGWDQQGNPPNIQYF TGTGCCTGGAGTGGGTGGGACCAACAGGGTAACCCCCCAAACATTCAGTACTTC
many TRBD2 TRBJ2-3 TRBV11-3 CASSYRGGGTDTQYF TGTGCCAGCAGCTATCGGGGGGGCGGCACAGATACGCAGTATTTT
many . TRBJ2-1 TRBV24-1 CATSDLEATEQFF TGTGCCACCAGTGATTTGGAGGCAACCGAGCAGTTCTTC
many . TRBJ2-7 TRBV7-2 CASSPGTIGTYEQYF TGTGCCAGCAGCCCCGGGACAATCGGGACCTACGAGCAGTACTTC
many . TRBJ2-7 TRBV12-3/TRBV12-4 CASSYRPLGQYF TGTGCCAGCAGTTACAGGCCCCTCGGGCAGTACTTC
many . TRBJ2-3 TRBV2 CASQAGDSYSSGQYF TGTGCCAGTCAGGCCGGGGACTCCTACAGCTCGGGGCAGTATTTT
many . TRBJ2-1 TRBV20-1 CSASGGRGNEQFF TGCAGTGCTAGTGGGGGGCGCGGAAATGAGCAGTTCTTC
. . TRBJ1-1 TRBV12-3/TRBV12-4 CASSFGGSMNTEAFF TGTGCCAGCAGTTTTGGCGGATCAATGAACACTGAAGCTTTCTTT
. . TRBJ2-7 TRBV5-1 CASSLSGYEQCF TGCGCCAGCAGCCTGTCGGGCTACGAGCAGTGCTTC
many . TRBJ1-1 TRBV24-1 CATSDSGQGGTEAFF .
many . TRBJ1-2 TRBV2 CASSGPNYGYTF TGTGCCAGCAGTGGCCCGAACTATGGCTACACCTTC
many TRBD1 TRBJ1-1 TRBV28 CASSKGQMNTEAFF TGTGCCAGCAGTAAGGGACAGATGAACACTGAAGCTTTCTTT
few . TRBJ2-5 TRBV15 CATSKGQGTQYF TGTGCCACCAGCAAGGGCCAGGGGACCCAGTACTTC
few . TRBJ2-4 TRBV3-1 CASSQALGRLRKNIQYF TGTGCCAGCAGCCAAGCCCTTGGGAGGCTCCGGAAAAACATTCAGTACTTC
. TRBD1 TRBJ1-5 TRBV19 CASTLREGAHQPQHF TGTGCCAGTACACTACGAGAGGGGGCGCATCAGCCCCAGCATTTT
. TRBD2 TRBJ2-1 TRBV2 CASSVKGTSGSHEQFF TGTGCCAGCAGCGTCAAGGGCACTAGCGGGAGCCATGAGCAGTTCTTC
. . TRBJ2-4 TRBV11-2 CASSLRLAENIQYF TGTGCCAGCAGCTTACGTTTGGCGGAAAACATTCAGTACTTC
many TRBD1 TRBJ2-7 TRBV7-9 CASSPGQGAWYEQYF TGTGCCAGCAGCCCCGGACAGGGGGCCTGGTACGAGCAGTACTTC